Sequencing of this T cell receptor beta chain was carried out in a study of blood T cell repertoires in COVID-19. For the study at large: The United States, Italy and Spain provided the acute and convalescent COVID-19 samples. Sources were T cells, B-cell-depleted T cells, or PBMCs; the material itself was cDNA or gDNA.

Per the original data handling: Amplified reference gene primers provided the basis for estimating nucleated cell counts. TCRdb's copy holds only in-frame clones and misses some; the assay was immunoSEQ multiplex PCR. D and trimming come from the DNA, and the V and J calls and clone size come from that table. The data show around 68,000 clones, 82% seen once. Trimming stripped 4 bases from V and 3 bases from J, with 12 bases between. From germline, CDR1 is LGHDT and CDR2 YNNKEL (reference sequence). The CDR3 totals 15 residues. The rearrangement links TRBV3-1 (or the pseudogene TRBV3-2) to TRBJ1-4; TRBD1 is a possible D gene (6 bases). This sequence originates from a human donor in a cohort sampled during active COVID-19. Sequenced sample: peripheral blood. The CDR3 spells CASSPEGGANEKLFF. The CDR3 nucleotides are TGTGCCAGCAGCCCCGAGGGGGGGGCTAATGAAAAACTGTTTTTT.